The 3 T cell receptor beta chains given below trace back to one sample, sequenced in a study of breast tumors, draining lymph nodes, adjacent tissues. TCRdb independently ran MiXCR on the multiplex PCR reads; one entry per CDR3 protein. This sample yields some 150,000 distinct CDR3 sequences, of which approximately 30% are seen a single time; 3% to 4.5% belongs to the top ten. The lymph nodes were axillary draining lymph nodes from breast cancer patients. The sample comprised axillary lymph node tissue. The receptors were gathered from a female donor with breast cancer. Some clones in this sample may be carry-over from other donors' samples.

The sample holds many counts of this clonotype. CDR3 sequence reads: CASSNPQGSGYGYTF. The CDR3 DNA reads as TGTGCCAGTAGTAACCCACAGGGATCGGGCTATGGCTACACCTTC. V usage is TRBV19 and J usage is TRBJ1-2; D perhaps matches TRBD1 (6 bases). Germline CDR1 and CDR2: LNHDA and SQIVND (reference sequence). This CDR3 region has 15 residues. V gave up 4 bases and J gave up 4 bases, with 16 bases separating them.

J is TRBJ2-2 and V is TRBV7-8; D is perhaps TRBD1 (5 bases). The CDR3 has 16 residues. Germline V gene data show CDR1 as SGHVS and CDR2 as FQNEAQ. V dropped 1 base and J dropped 1 base, with 10 bases sitting between them. CDR3 sequence reads: CASSLGGRENTGELFF. Written as DNA, the CDR3 is TGTGCCAGCAGCTTAGGGGGCAGGGAGAACACCGGGGAGCTGTTTTTT.

The DNA of the CDR3 is TGTGCCACCAGCAGCACCCGGACACAAGAGACCCAGTACTTC. The encoded protein is CATSSTRTQETQYF. The chain joins TRBV15 to TRBJ2-5; tentative D call: TRBD1 (5 bases). Germline values: CDR1 LNHNV, CDR2 YYDKDF (reference sequence). The V end was cut by 3 bases, the J end by 2 bases, with 10 bases between. The CDR3 loop spans 14 amino acids.